Below, one T cell receptor beta chain is given with its context. What it binds is not known. In the same sample, other DNA sequences code for this CDR3. The data stem from a study of shared clonotypes between healthy human individuals. Germline lookup yields CDR1 SGHTA and CDR2 FQGNSA. V was pared by 1 base and J by 5 bases, with 11 bases between. The CDR3 sequence is 14 residues long. Libraries were prepared by immunoSEQ multiplex PCR; TCRdb keeps only in-frame clonotypes and omits some of them. The sample has 2,100,000 or so clones, around 95% seen once; the top ten hold about 0.13%. Study results and caveats: Non-shared clonotypes had lower generation probabilities than those shared by all four donors. Generally, estimated richness proved larger in naive subsets than it did in memory subsets. With few donors, the genetic and exposure-history diversity represented was limited.

The specimen sequenced was naive CD4+ T cells sorted from blood. The subset denotes: CD45RA+ positively selected. The clonotype was recovered from a man between 18 and 29 years old in good health. The genes are TRBV7-2 and TRBJ2-5, with a weak D call TRBD2 (5 bases). In nucleotides, the CDR3 is TGTGCCAGCAGCTTAGGGCTAGCTGGGGAGACCCAGTACTTC. Translated, it gives CASSLGLAGETQYF. Full variable domain (rest looked up from reference TRBV7-2 and TRBJ2-5): GAGVSQSPSNKVTEKGKDVELRCDPISGHTALYWYRQSLGQGLEFLIYFQGNSAPDKSGLPSDRFSAERTGGSVSTLTIQRTQQEDSAVYLCASSLGLAGETQYFGPGTRLLVL.